This T cell receptor (beta chain) was recorded in a study of cytomegalovirus exposure and HLA in healthy donors. V lost 0 bases, J lost 4 bases, and 11 bases lay in between. The V gene's germline CDR1 is SEHNR and CDR2 FQNEAQ (reference sequence). The CDR3 length is 15 residues. Here immunoSEQ multiplex PCR was the method, and the copy in TCRdb shows in-frame clones only, minus some. Among approximately 73,000 clones, approximately 95% were seen once, and the ten largest hold 3.3%. The receptor was isolated from a man between 18 and 35 years old in good health and CMV-seronegative. The rearrangement links TRBV7-9 to TRBJ2-3, with D possibly TRBD2 on 5 matching bases. Sequencing input: PBMCs. Here the CDR3 reads CASSLAGEGPDTQYF. The DNA of the CDR3 is TGTGCCAGCAGCTTAGCGGGAGAGGGTCCAGATACGCAGTATTTT.